This TCR beta chain was sequenced for a study of blood T cell repertoires in COVID-19. About the study: Both acute and convalescent COVID-19 samples were obtained from the United States, Italy and Spain.

Clones were sequenced by immunoSEQ multiplex PCR, and TCRdb holds only the in-frame ones, with some missing. The sample has under 250,000 clones; about 92% are singletons. CDR3 length equals 11 residues. Trimming at V came to 8 bases and at J to 8 bases, leaving 5 bases not matched to a gene. CDR1 is MDHEN, CDR2 SYDVKM, per germline. This clone was counted a single time. This sequence was found in a man aged 30 to 45 with acute or convalescent COVID-19. The sequenced material came from peripheral blood. This chain connects TRBV28 to TRBJ1-2; 7 bases line up with TRBD1. The CDR3 bases are TGTGCCAGCTGGACAGGCGGGGGCTACACCTTC. Protein: CASWTGGGYTF.